The 7 T cell receptor beta chains listed next were all sequenced from one sample in a study of blood T cell repertoires in COVID-19. Assay used: immunoSEQ multiplex PCR; TCRdb lists only in-frame clones, some missing. The data hold about 220,000 clones, with around four fifths observed a single time. Sequencing was performed on peripheral blood. The receptors here all came from a woman aged 60-75 years who had recovered from COVID-19.

About this clone itself: Other nucleotide sequences in the sample specify the same CDR3. The V and J genes are TRBV30 and TRBJ1-5; tentatively, D is TRBD1 (5 bases). The CDR3 contains 13 residues. CDR1 is GTSNPN and CDR2 is SVGIG in the germline V gene (reference sequence). Between the trimmed V and J ends, which lost 2 bases and 4 bases, there was a span of 9 bases. Here the CDR3 reads CAWSPQGNQPQHF. The DNA of the CDR3 is TGTGCCTGGAGTCCCCAGGGAAATCAGCCCCAGCATTTT.

This chain uses TRBV5-1 with TRBJ1-2; tentatively, D is TRBD1 (6 bases). Looked up from germline, CDR1 is SGHRS and CDR2 is YFSETQ. The length of the CDR3 is 14 residues. The germline V and J ends were trimmed by 0 bases and 6 bases, with 12 bases remaining between them. The CDR3 here is CASSLGQGSDGYTF. The DNA for the CDR3 is TGCGCCAGCAGCTTGGGGCAGGGGAGTGATGGCTACACCTTC.

The V gene is TRBV7-2, the J gene TRBJ2-7; the D gene is possibly TRBD1 (5 bases). The germline V and J ends were trimmed by 9 bases and 0 bases, with 9 bases remaining between them. The CDR3 has 12 amino acids. Germline CDR1 reads SGHTA; CDR2 reads FQGNSA. The CDR3 protein is CASGQSSYEQYF. The CDR3, as DNA: TGTGCCAGTGGACAAAGCTCCTACGAGCAGTACTTC.

The chain combines TRBV7-9 with TRBJ2-5; TRBD2 aligns across 10 bases. CDR1 and CDR2 (germline): SEHNR, FQNEAQ (reference sequence). The V gene end was trimmed by 5 bases and the J gene end by 4 bases; junction bases not matched to a gene: 10. The CDR3 loop spans 16 amino acids. CDR3 bases: TGTGCCAGCAGCCCAAGCGGGGGGGCCGGTATAGAGACCCAGTACTTC. Protein product: CASSPSGGAGIETQYF. The variable domain in full, with the rest retrieved from reference TRBV7-9 and TRBJ2-5, is DTGVSQNPRHKITKRGQNVTFRCDPISEHNRLYWYRQTLGQGPEFLTYFQNEAQLEKSRLLSDRFSAERPKGSFSTLEIQRTEQGDSAMYLCASSPSGGAGIETQYFGPGTRLLVL.

This chain connects TRBV6-6 to TRBJ1-5; D not resolved. Per the germline V gene, CDR1 is MNHNY and CDR2 is SVGAGI (reference sequence). The germline V and J ends were trimmed by 7 bases and 3 bases, with 7 bases remaining between them. This CDR3 region has 12 residues. The CDR3 DNA reads TGTGCCAGCAACGAAGCCAATCAGCCCCAGCATTTT. Its translation: CASNEANQPQHF.

The chain is built from TRBV7-6 and TRBJ2-3; 9 positions match TRBD2. Germline V gene sequence: CDR1 SGHVS, CDR2 FNYEAQ. V shed 0 bases and J 0 bases; nucleotides not matched to a gene: 10. The CDR3 is 19 amino acids. The CDR3 DNA is TGTGCCAGCAGCTTAGCCGGATTAGCGGGGGAAACTAGCACAGATACGCAGTATTTT. Translated, it gives CASSLAGLAGETSTDTQYF.

The chain couples TRBV7-3 to TRBJ1-1; D is unresolved. The CDR3 is made up of 13 amino acids. In germline, CDR1 is SGHTA, CDR2 FQGTGA. Trimming took off 4 bases at V and 1 base at J, with 7 bases between the two ends. The CDR3 region has the DNA TGTGCCAGCAGCTCGGGAGCGAACACTGAAGCTTTCTTT. This gives the protein CASSSGANTEAFF.